This section outlines one T cell receptor (beta chain) sequence together with its context. These data are taken from a study of control samples from healthy donors and cancer patients. The table came from immunoSEQ multiplex PCR; TCRdb's copy has only in-frame clones and leaves some out. The sample yields about 130,000 clones, around 93% seen once. The V end was cut by 0 bases, the J end by 6 bases, with 8 bases between. Per germline, CDR1 SGHDN and CDR2 FVKESK. The CDR3 is made up of 13 amino acids. This rearrangement joins TRBV14 to TRBJ1-2; D gene ambiguous. Specimen: blood. The clonotype comes from a man aged 18-30 years in good health. The CDR3 DNA sequence: TGTGCCAGCAGCCAAGATTACGGGGATGGCTACACCTTC. Translated, it gives CASSQDYGDGYTF.